Listed below are T cell receptor beta chains from one sample, sequenced in a study of T-cell memory formation after mild COVID-19. A single record per CDR3 protein comes from TCRdb applying MiXCR to the 5' RACE reads. This sample has 550,000 to 600,000 distinct CDR3 sequences, with roughly 17% found just once. Sample: PBMCs or a T cell subset sorted from them (not recorded which). The receptors stem from an adult woman who had mild COVID-19 (a few samples of this study predate the infection). Cell type and time point are not known. Both conserved end residues are part of each CDR3. D genes are given only for firm matches. Rows give clone size only sometimes, using once, few, many, or a class for an expanded clone.

few	TRBV7-2	.	TRBJ1-2	CASSPGGVDYGYTF	TGTGCCAGCAGCCCCGGGGGGGTGGACTATGGCTACACCTTC
.	TRBV3-1	.	TRBJ1-1	CASSRSHDRNTEAFF	TGTGCCAGCAGCCGATCACACGACAGGAACACTGAAGCTTTCTTT
.	TRBV4-1	.	TRBJ2-1	CASSQVSGPEQFF	TGCGCCAGCAGCCAAGTTTCGGGGCCAGAGCAGTTCTTC
few	TRBV5-1	TRBD1	TRBJ2-1	CASSRDRASHNEQFF	TGCGCCAGCAGCAGGGACAGGGCCTCACACAATGAGCAGTTCTTC
.	TRBV30	.	TRBJ1-1	CALRQNTEAFF	TGTGCCCTAAGACAGAACACTGAAGCTTTCTTT
many	TRBV11-2	.	TRBJ2-7	CASSLGDSLSYEQYF	TGTGCCAGCAGCTTAGGGGACTCACTCTCCTACGAGCAGTACTTC
many	TRBV12-3/TRBV12-4	TRBD2	TRBJ2-5	CASSQSSGVETQYF	TGTGCCAGCAGTCAGTCGAGCGGGGTAGAGACCCAGTACTTC
.	TRBV20-1	TRBD1	TRBJ1-2	CSARGTGESGYTF	TGCAGTGCTAGAGGGACAGGGGAGTCAGGCTACACCTTC
few	TRBV10-3	.	TRBJ2-7	CAISEAAYEQYF	TGTGCCATCAGTGAGGCAGCCTACGAGCAGTACTTC
.	TRBV29-1	TRBD2	TRBJ2-1	CSVDGTSGRYNEQFF	TGCAGCGTTGACGGAACTAGCGGGAGGTACAATGAGCAGTTCTTC
few	TRBV7-9	.	TRBJ1-1	CASSRQSHEAFF	TGTGCCAGCAGCCGCCAGAGCCATGAAGCTTTCTTT
few	TRBV27	.	TRBJ2-7	CASSAWGDYEQYF	TGTGCCAGCAGTGCCTGGGGAGACTACGAGCAGTACTTC
few	TRBV5-1	.	TRBJ2-1	CASSLRGPPNEQFF	TGCGCCAGCAGCTTGAGGGGACCCCCCAATGAGCAGTTCTTC
few	TRBV7-9	TRBD2	TRBJ2-7	CASSLVAGVSYEQYF	TGTGCCAGCAGCTTAGTGGCGGGAGTTAGCTACGAGCAGTACTTC
many	TRBV5-1	TRBD1	TRBJ1-5	CASSSDGQGNQPQHF	TGCGCCAGCAGCTCGGATGGACAGGGAAATCAGCCCCAGCATTTT
few	TRBV2	.	TRBJ1-1	CASTIFRGGEAFF	TGTGCCAGCACCATTTTCCGTGGTGGTGAAGCTTTCTTT
few	TRBV6-4	.	TRBJ2-2	CASSPQAPGELFF	TGTGCCAGCAGTCCACAGGCCCCCGGGGAGCTGTTTTTT
.	TRBV7-9	.	TRBJ1-1	CASSPSQFEAFF	TGTGCCAGCAGCCCCAGCCAATTTGAAGCTTTCTTT
.	TRBV11-2	.	TRBJ1-5	CASSLDQGQSQPQHF	TGTGCCAGCAGCTTAGATCAGGGGCAAAGTCAGCCCCAGCATTTT
.	TRBV27	TRBD2	TRBJ2-7	CASSHGGGAYEQYF	TGTGCCAGCAGTCATGGGGGGGGAGCCTACGAGCAGTACTTC
.	TRBV7-9	.	TRBJ2-7	CASSPKGGYEQYF	TGTGCCAGCAGCCCAAAGGGGGGTTACGAGCAGTACTTC
few	TRBV6-1	.	TRBJ2-4	CASSLPRPRSGNIQYF	TGTGCCAGCAGTTTACCTCGCCCCCGCTCCGGAAACATTCAGTACTTC
.	TRBV7-6	.	TRBJ2-5	CASSLEAGRETQYF	TGTGCCAGCAGCTTAGAGGCGGGGAGGGAGACCCAGTACTTC
.	TRBV4-3	TRBD2	TRBJ2-2	CASSQGREAGVAGGELFF	TGCGCCAGCAGCCAAGGCCGGGAAGCGGGAGTAGCGGGCGGGGAGCTGTTTTTT
many	TRBV12-3/TRBV12-4	.	TRBJ2-3	CASSLVGRTDTQYF	TGTGCCAGCAGTTTGGTCGGACGCACAGATACGCAGTATTTT